The 29 T cell receptor beta chains presented below share a single source sample, sequenced in a study of Graves' ophthalmopathy and Graves' hyperthyroidism. RNA transcripts were the source from which TCR beta CDR3 regions were amplified. The library came from an HTBI-primed first-round RT-PCR and a second-round multiplex PCR. MiXCR was run by TCRdb on the multiplex PCR reads, yielding one entry per CDR3 protein. The sample lists more than 300,000 distinct CDR3 sequences, 15% to 20% seen once, with 2.4% in the top ten. Sequences were obtained from peripheral blood. The receptor set was obtained from an adult woman with stable Graves' hyperthyroidism.

In this sample, this clonotype turned up a few times. The rearrangement joins TRBV7-8 to TRBJ1-1; D is possibly TRBD1 (6 bases). V lost 1 base, J lost 0 bases, and 12 bases lay in between. The CDR3 loop spans 16 amino acids. CDR1 SGHVS and CDR2 FQNEAQ come from the germline V gene. DNA of the CDR3: TGTGCCAGCAGCTTAGGGGACACGAGTATGAACACTGAAGCTTTCTTT. Its protein is CASSLGDTSMNTEAFF.

This clonotype was seen repeatedly, ten times or more. This sequence joins TRBV15 and TRBJ2-7, with 11 bases fitting TRBD2. V lost 5 bases, J lost 2 bases, and 5 bases stayed unmatched. The CDR3 runs 15 residues. Germline V lookup: CDR1 LNHNV, CDR2 YYDKDF (reference sequence). CDR3 DNA sequence: TGTGCCACCAGCTCTCCGGGACTAGCGGCCTACGAGCAGTACTTC. Protein sequence: CATSSPGLAAYEQYF.

The chain carries TRBV11-1 and TRBJ1-1; D possibly corresponds to TRBD1 (5 bases). The CDR3 covers 15 residues. The germline V gene has CDR1 SGHAT and CDR2 FQDESV (reference sequence). V lost 7 bases and J lost 2, with 17 bases in between. CDR3 amino acids: CASTRDLPYNTEAFF. DNA for the CDR3: TGTGCCAGCACCAGGGACCTCCCTTACAACACTGAAGCTTTCTTT.

In its sample, this clonotype was seen many times. This chain connects TRBV6-5 to TRBJ1-3; D remains unclear. The CDR3 totals 15 residues. Germline values: CDR1 MNHEY, CDR2 SVGAGI. Deletions cut 0 bases from V and 9 bases from J, with 15 bases between. The CDR3 nucleotides read TGTGCCAGCAGTTACTCGAGAGCGATGATGGCCACCATATATTTT. Its protein is CASSYSRAMMATIYF.

Ten or more counts support this clonotype. The rearrangement links TRBV19 to TRBJ1-1, with 8 bases matching TRBD1. Trimming removed 5 bases from V and 1 base from J; junction bases left unmatched: 9. CDR3 size: 16 residues. Germline CDR1 and CDR2: LNHDA and SQIVND (reference sequence). CDR3 amino acids: CASSDGQGGSNTEAFF. In nucleotides, the CDR3 is TGTGCCAGTAGTGACGGACAGGGTGGCTCGAACACTGAAGCTTTCTTT.

This clonotype was recorded a few times. This chain connects TRBV4-2 to TRBJ1-1, with a weak D call TRBD1 (6 bases). CDR1 and CDR2 from the germline V gene are LGHNA and YNFKEQ. The CDR3 extends over 12 amino acids. Trimming took off 1 base at V and 8 bases at J, with 8 bases between the two ends. In DNA form, the CDR3 reads TGTGCCAGCAGCCAAGGGACAGACGAAGCTTTCTTT. It encodes CASSQGTDEAFF.

The sample holds many counts of this clonotype. This chain connects TRBV6-1 to TRBJ1-1; D unresolved. CDR3 size: 15 residues. Trimming shortened V by 2 bases and J by 0 bases, and 10 bases separated the two germline ends. The V gene's germline CDR1 is MNHNS and CDR2 SASEGT. CDR3 DNA sequence: TGTGCCAGCAGTGAACAGTTGGGAATGAACACTGAAGCTTTCTTT. Its translation: CASSEQLGMNTEAFF.

Comments on this clonotype: With a much larger clone just one base away, this may be a read error. The chain couples TRBV4-1 to TRBJ1-1, with D perhaps matching TRBD1 (5 bases). Germline-derived CDR1 and CDR2 are MGHRA and YSYEKL. The CDR3 has 14 amino acids. The CDR3 coding sequence is TGCGCCAGCAGCCCCCAGGGAGGGGCCACTGAAGCTCTCTTT. Translated: CASSPQGGATEALF.

The chain has TRBV4-3 and TRBJ2-7, with TRBD2 matching 8 bases. This CDR3 has 18 amino acids. The V and J ends lost 1 base and 2 bases, in that order; junction bases with no gene match: 13. Germline V gene sequence: CDR1 LGHNA, CDR2 YSLEER. The CDR3 bases are TGCGCCAGCAGCCAAGCCCCTCCGGGGGGGTCCGAAACCTACGAGCAGTACTTC. Protein: CASSQAPPGGSETYEQYF.

This clonotype was observed many times. The rearrangement uses TRBV28 and TRBJ2-4; 9 bases fit TRBD1. CDR1 and CDR2 (germline): MDHEN, SYDVKM. After removal of 10 bases from V and 9 bases from J, the junction contained 7 bases not matched to a gene. The CDR3 runs to 12 residues. Here the CDR3 reads CATGQGLSIQYF. The DNA for the CDR3 is TGTGCCACGGGACAGGGTCTCAGCATTCAGTACTTC. The full variable domain, in which reference TRBV28 and TRBJ2-4 provide the parts outside the CDR3, is DVKVTQSSRYLVKRTGEKVFLECVQDMDHENMFWYRQDPGLGLRLIYFSYDVKMKEKGDIPEGYSVSREKKERFSLILESASTNQTSMYLCATGQGLSIQYFGAGTRLSVL.

This clonotype has just a few counts. The V call is TRBV10-3, the J call TRBJ2-5; TRBD2 agrees at 10 bases. The germline V gene has CDR1 ENHRY and CDR2 SYGVKD. This CDR3 contains 14 residues. Trimming cost V 6 bases and J 5 bases; bases outside gene matches: 6. The CDR3 spells CAIRPGLAMETQYF. The CDR3 region has the DNA TGTGCCATCAGGCCGGGACTAGCGATGGAGACCCAGTACTTC.

This clonotype was detected many times. The V and J genes are TRBV6-1 and TRBJ2-5; no reliable D call. Trimming pared 2 bases from V and 1 base from J, leaving 8 bases between. CDR1 and CDR2 from the germline V gene are MNHNS and SASEGT. The CDR3 is made up of 14 amino acids. The CDR3 loop is CASSESEPQETQYF. Written as DNA, the CDR3 is TGTGCCAGCAGTGAAAGCGAGCCCCAAGAGACCCAGTACTTC.

This clonotype has ten or more counts. The J gene is TRBJ2-7, the V gene TRBV18, with 9 bases matching TRBD1. Germline V gives CDR1 KGHSH, CDR2 LQKENI. The CDR3 loop spans 15 amino acids. Losses at the gene ends were 6 bases for V and 2 bases for J; bases not matched to a gene: 8. Here the CDR3 reads CASSTGQGKPYEQYF. The CDR3 DNA reads as TGTGCCAGCTCGACGGGACAGGGAAAACCCTACGAGCAGTACTTC.

This clonotype was observed many times. The genes are TRBV7-9 and TRBJ1-1; no clear D. The V end lost 10 bases, the J end lost 1 base, and 13 bases lay between the germline ends. In germline, CDR1 is SEHNR, CDR2 FQNEAQ (reference sequence). This CDR3 region has 13 residues. As DNA, the CDR3 is TGTGCCACTACCGGCAGATGGAACACTGAAGCTTTCTTT. This sequence encodes CATTGRWNTEAFF.

This clonotype was observed at least ten times. The gene calls are TRBV4-1 and TRBJ1-6; no clear D. The ends were cut back, 4 bases at V and 10 bases at J, with 17 bases in the middle. Germline V gives CDR1 MGHRA, CDR2 YSYEKL. The CDR3 covers 15 residues. CDR3 DNA: TGCGCCAGCAGCCGGGTGGGCGGTCTCGGGTCACCCCTCCACTTT. Translating it yields CASSRVGGLGSPLHF.

This clonotype was seen ten or more times. The chain carries TRBV7-2 and TRBJ2-2; 9 nucleotides align to TRBD2. The CDR3 is 15 amino acids. CDR1 is SGHTA, CDR2 FQGNSA, per germline. The V and J ends lost 8 bases and 4 bases, in that order; junction bases with no gene match: 8. CDR3 protein: CASRRHSGSTGELFF. In nucleotides, the CDR3 is TGTGCCAGCCGGCGCCATAGCGGGAGCACCGGGGAGCTGTTTTTT.

This clonotype was recorded many times. J is TRBJ1-2 and V is TRBV7-3; 10 nucleotides agree with TRBD1. From germline, CDR1 is SGHTA and CDR2 FQGTGA. Unmatched junction bases numbered 3, after V lost 5 bases and J lost 6 bases. The CDR3 is 13 amino acids. The CDR3 nucleotides are TGTGCCAGCAGCCCGACAGGGGGCAATGGCTACACCTTC. This encodes CASSPTGGNGYTF.

This clonotype appeared many times. V usage is TRBV30 and J usage is TRBJ1-1; D is unresolved. The CDR3 has 13 amino acids. Trimming stripped 3 bases from V and 3 bases from J, with 11 bases between. Germline V CDR1 and CDR2: GTSNPN, SVGIG (reference sequence). The CDR3 is CAWSGSPHTEAFF. For the CDR3, the DNA is TGTGCCTGGAGCGGATCTCCTCACACTGAAGCTTTCTTT.

This clonotype showed up many times. J is TRBJ2-2 and V is TRBV7-8, with TRBD1 as a possible D gene (6 bases). Trimming stripped 2 bases from V and 2 bases from J, with 9 bases between. This CDR3 has 15 residues. Germline lookup yields CDR1 SGHVS and CDR2 FQNEAQ. The CDR3 loop reads CASSLRDTNTGELFF. Here the CDR3 DNA reads TGTGCCAGCAGCTTACGGGACACCAACACCGGGGAGCTGTTTTTT.

This clonotype was observed at least ten times. The chain recombines TRBV20-1 with TRBJ1-5; D is unresolved. Per the germline V gene, CDR1 is DFQATT and CDR2 is SNEGSKA (reference sequence). V was trimmed by 1 base and J by 2 bases, leaving 12 bases between them. The CDR3 length is 15 residues. This CDR3 reads CSARATEWGNQPQHF. The CDR3 coding sequence is TGCAGTGCTAGAGCTACGGAATGGGGCAATCAGCCCCAGCATTTT.

This clonotype was counted ten times or more. The chain uses TRBV28 and TRBJ1-1; no clear D gene. CDR3 length: 14 amino acids. Germline loops: CDR1 MDHEN, CDR2 SYDVKM. Trimming removed 3 bases from V and 1 base from J, with 9 bases in between. The CDR3 loop reads CASSFGRKNTEAFF. CDR3 nucleotide sequence: TGTGCCAGCAGTTTTGGGAGGAAGAACACTGAAGCTTTCTTT. Full variable domain (outside the CDR3, taken from reference TRBV28 and TRBJ1-1): DVKVTQSSRYLVKRTGEKVFLECVQDMDHENMFWYRQDPGLGLRLIYFSYDVKMKEKGDIPEGYSVSREKKERFSLILESASTNQTSMYLCASSFGRKNTEAFFGQGTRLTVV.

The table lists this clonotype with many counts. The chain is built from TRBV12-3 or TRBV12-4 and TRBJ1-2; D gene uncertain. The ends were cut back, 7 bases at V and 2 bases at J, with 14 bases in the middle. CDR3 length: 14 residues. The CDR3 DNA reads TGTGCCAGCACCCCGTTATCTCCCAACTATGGCTACACCTTC. Its protein product is CASTPLSPNYGYTF.

The count of this clonotype is one. A much larger clone lies one base from this, so it may be a read error. The V gene is TRBV7-9, the J gene TRBJ2-7; D remains unclear. The CDR3 loop spans 11 amino acids. V lost 5 bases to trimming and J lost 5 bases, with 7 bases between them. In germline, CDR1 is SEHNR, CDR2 FQNEAQ (reference sequence). CDR3 sequence reads: CASSVVDEQYV. DNA of the CDR3: TGTGCCAGCAGCGTTGTGGACGAGCAGTACGTC.

This clonotype was counted only a few times. This chain links TRBV3-1 with TRBJ1-5; TRBD1 might be the D (6 bases). Germline V gene data show CDR1 as LGHDT and CDR2 as YNNKEL (reference sequence). The CDR3 runs to 15 residues. The V gene lost 0 bases and the J gene lost 3 bases, with 9 bases spanning the gap. The CDR3 is CASSQDRGYNQPQHF. The CDR3 nucleotides are TGTGCCAGCAGCCAAGACAGGGGCTACAATCAGCCCCAGCATTTT.

There are many counts of this clonotype. The gene calls are TRBV7-2 and TRBJ1-1, with a tentative D call TRBD1 (6 bases). Germline V gene lookup returns CDR1 SGHTA and CDR2 FQGNSA. Trimming took 5 bases from V and 0 from J, leaving 19 bases between them. This CDR3 comprises 17 residues. This chain's CDR3 is CASSRGGPPFMNTEAFF. CDR3 nucleotide sequence: TGTGCCAGCAGCAGGGGGGGCCCACCTTTCATGAACACTGAAGCTTTCTTT.

The chain uses TRBV7-9 and TRBJ1-1; 7 positions agree with TRBD1. The germline CDR1 and CDR2 sequences are SEHNR and FQNEAQ (reference sequence). The CDR3 loop spans 15 amino acids. Trimming at V came to 2 bases and at J to 1 base, leaving 4 bases not matched to a gene. This chain's CDR3 is CASSLSNRGNTEAFF. The CDR3 DNA follows: TGTGCCAGCAGCTTATCGAACAGGGGGAACACTGAAGCTTTCTTT.

This clonotype was recorded many times. This rearrangement joins TRBV28 to TRBJ1-1; D is unclear. Trimming took off 4 bases at V and 5 bases at J, with 8 bases between the two ends. Germline V lookup: CDR1 MDHEN, CDR2 SYDVKM. The CDR3 has 12 amino acids. CDR3 region: CASSSQRTEAFF. The CDR3 DNA sequence: TGTGCCAGCAGTTCACAAAGGACTGAAGCTTTCTTT.

This clonotype showed up many times. The chain employs TRBV30 and TRBJ1-1; D may be TRBD1 (5 bases). The germline gives CDR1 GTSNPN, CDR2 SVGIG (reference sequence). The CDR3 loop spans 13 amino acids. V was clipped by 0 bases and J by 11 bases, with 16 bases between them. Written as DNA, the CDR3 is TGTGCCTGGAGTGTAGGCCCTCAGGGAATCGCTTTCTTT. Protein sequence: CAWSVGPQGIAFF. The full variable domain, in which reference TRBV30 and TRBJ1-1 provide the parts outside the CDR3, is SQTIHQWPATLVQPVGSPLSLECTVEGTSNPNLYWYRQAAGRGLQLLFYSVGIGQISSEVPQNLSASRPQDRQFILSSKKLLLSDSGFYLCAWSVGPQGIAFFGQGTRLTVV.

In this sample, this clonotype turned up many times. Written as DNA, the CDR3 is TGTGCCAGCAGTTTATTTTTGCGGGAGGGTAACACCGGGGAGCTGTTTTTT. It yields the protein CASSLFLREGNTGELFF. J is TRBJ2-2 and V is TRBV28; 9 bases agree with TRBD2. Unmatched junction bases numbered 5, after V lost 1 base and J lost 2 bases. Germline V gene sequence: CDR1 MDHEN, CDR2 SYDVKM. The CDR3 sequence is 17 residues long.